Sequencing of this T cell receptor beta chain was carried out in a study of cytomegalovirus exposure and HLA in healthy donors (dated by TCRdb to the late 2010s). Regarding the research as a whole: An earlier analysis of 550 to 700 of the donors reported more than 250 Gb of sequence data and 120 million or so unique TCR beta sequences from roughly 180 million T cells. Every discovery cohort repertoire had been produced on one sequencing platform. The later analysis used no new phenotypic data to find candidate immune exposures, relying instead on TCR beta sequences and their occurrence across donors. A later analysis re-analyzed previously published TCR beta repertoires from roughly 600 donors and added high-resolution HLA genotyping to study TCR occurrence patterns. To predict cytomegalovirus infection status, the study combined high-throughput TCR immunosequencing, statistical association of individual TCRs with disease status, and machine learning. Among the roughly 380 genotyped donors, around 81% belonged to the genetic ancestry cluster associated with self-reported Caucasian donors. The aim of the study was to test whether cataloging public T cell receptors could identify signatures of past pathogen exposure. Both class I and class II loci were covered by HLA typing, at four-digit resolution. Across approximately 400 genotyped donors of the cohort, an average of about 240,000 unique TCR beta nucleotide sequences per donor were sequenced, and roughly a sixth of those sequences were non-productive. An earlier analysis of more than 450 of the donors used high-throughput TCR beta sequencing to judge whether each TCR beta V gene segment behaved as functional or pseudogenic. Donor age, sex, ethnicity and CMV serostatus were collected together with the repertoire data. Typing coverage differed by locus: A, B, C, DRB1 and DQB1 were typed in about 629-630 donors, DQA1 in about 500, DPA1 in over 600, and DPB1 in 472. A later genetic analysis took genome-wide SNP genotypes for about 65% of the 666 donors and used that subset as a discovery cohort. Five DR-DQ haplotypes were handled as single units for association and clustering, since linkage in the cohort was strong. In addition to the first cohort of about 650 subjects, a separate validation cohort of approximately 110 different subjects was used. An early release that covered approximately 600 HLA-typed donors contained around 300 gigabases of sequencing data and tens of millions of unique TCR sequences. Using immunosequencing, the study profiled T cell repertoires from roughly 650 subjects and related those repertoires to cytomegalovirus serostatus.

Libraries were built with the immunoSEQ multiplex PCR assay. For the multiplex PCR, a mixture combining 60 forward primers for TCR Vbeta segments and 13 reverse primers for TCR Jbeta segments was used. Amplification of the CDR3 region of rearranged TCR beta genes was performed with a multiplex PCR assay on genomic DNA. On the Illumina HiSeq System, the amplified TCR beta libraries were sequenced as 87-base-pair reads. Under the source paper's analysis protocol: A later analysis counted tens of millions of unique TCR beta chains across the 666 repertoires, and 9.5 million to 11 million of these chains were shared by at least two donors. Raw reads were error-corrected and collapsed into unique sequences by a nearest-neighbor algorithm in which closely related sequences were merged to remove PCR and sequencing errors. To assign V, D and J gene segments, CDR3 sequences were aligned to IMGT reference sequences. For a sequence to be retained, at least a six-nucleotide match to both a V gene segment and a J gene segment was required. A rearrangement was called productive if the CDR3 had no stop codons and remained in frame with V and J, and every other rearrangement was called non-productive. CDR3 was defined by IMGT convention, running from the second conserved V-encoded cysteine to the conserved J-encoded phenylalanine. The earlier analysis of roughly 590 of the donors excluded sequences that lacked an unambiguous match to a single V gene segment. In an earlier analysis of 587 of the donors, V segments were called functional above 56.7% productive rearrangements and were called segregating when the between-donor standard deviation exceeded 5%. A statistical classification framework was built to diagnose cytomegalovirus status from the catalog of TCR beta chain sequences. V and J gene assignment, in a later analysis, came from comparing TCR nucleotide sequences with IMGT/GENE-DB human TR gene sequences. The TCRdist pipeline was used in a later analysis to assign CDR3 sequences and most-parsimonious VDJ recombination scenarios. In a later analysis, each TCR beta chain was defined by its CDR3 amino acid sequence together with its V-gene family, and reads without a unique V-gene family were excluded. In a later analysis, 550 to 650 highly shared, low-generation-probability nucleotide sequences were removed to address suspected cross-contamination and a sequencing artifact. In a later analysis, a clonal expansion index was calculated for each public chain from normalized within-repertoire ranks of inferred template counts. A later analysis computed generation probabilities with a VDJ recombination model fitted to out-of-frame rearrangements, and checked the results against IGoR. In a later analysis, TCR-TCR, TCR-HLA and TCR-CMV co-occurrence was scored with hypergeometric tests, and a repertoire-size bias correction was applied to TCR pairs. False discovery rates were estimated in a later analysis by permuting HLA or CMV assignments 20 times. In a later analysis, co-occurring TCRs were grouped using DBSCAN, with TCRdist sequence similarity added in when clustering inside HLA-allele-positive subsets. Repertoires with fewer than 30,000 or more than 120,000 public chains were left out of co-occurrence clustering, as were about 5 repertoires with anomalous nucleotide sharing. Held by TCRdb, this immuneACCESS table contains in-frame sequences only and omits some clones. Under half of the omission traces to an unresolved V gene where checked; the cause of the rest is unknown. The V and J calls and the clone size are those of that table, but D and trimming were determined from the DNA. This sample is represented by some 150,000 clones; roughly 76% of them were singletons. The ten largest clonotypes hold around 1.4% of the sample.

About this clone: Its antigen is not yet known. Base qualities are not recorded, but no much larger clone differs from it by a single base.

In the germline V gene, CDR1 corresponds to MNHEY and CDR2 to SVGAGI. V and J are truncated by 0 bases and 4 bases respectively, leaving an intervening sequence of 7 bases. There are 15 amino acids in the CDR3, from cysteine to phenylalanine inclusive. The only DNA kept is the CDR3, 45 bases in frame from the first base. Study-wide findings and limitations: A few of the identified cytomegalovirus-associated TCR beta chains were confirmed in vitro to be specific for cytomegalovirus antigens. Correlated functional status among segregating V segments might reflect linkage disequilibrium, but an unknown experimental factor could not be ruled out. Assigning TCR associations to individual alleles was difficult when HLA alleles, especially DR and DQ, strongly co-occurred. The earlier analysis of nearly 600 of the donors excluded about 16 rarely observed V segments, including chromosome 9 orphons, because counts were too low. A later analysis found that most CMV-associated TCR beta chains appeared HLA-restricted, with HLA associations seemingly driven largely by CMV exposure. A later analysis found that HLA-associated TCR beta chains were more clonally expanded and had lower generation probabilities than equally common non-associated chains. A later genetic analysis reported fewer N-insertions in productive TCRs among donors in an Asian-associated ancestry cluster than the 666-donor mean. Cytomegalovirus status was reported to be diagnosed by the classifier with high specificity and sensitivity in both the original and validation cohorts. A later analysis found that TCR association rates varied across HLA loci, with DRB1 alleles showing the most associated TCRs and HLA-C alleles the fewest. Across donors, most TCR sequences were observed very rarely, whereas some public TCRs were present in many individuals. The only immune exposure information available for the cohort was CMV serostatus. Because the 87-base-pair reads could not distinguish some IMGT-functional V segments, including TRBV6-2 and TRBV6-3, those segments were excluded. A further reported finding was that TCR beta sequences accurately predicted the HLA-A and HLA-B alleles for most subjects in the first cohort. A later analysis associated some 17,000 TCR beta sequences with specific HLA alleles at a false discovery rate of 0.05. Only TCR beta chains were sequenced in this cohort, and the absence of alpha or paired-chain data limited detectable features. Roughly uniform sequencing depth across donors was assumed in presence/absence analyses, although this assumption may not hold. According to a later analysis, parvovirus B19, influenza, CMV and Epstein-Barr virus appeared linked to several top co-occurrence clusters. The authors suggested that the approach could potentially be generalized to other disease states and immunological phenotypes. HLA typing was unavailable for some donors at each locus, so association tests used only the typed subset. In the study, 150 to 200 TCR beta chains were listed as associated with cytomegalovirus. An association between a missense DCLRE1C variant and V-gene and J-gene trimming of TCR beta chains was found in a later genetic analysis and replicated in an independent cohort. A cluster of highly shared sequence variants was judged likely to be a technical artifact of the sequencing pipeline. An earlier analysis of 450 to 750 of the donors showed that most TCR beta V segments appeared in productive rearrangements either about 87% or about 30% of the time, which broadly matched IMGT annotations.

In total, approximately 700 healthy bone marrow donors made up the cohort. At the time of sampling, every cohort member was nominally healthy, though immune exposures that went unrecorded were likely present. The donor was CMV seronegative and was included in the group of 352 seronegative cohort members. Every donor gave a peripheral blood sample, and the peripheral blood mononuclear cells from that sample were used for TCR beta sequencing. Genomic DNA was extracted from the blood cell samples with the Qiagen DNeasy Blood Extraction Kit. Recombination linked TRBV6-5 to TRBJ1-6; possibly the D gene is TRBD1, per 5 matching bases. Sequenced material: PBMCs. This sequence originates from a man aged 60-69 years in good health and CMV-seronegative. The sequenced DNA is TGTGCCAGCAGTTACTCGACAGAATATAATTCACCCCTCCACTTT. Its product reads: CASSYSTEYNSPLHF.